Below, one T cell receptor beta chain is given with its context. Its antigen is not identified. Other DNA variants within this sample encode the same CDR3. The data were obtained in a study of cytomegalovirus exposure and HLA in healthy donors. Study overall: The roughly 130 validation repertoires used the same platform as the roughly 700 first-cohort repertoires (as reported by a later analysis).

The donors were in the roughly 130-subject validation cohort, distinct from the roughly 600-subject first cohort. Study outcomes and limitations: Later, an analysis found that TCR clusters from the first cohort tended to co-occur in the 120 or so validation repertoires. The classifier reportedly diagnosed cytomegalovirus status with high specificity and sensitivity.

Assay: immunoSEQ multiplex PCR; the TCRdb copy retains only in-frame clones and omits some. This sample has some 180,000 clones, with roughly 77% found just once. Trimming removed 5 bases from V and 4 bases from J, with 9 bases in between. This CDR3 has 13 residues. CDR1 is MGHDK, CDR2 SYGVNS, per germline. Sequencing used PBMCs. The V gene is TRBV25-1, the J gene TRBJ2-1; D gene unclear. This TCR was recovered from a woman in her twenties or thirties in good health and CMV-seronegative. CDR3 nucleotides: TGTGCCAGCAGTAGAGACATTTACAATGAGCAGTTCTTC. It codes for CASSRDIYNEQFF.